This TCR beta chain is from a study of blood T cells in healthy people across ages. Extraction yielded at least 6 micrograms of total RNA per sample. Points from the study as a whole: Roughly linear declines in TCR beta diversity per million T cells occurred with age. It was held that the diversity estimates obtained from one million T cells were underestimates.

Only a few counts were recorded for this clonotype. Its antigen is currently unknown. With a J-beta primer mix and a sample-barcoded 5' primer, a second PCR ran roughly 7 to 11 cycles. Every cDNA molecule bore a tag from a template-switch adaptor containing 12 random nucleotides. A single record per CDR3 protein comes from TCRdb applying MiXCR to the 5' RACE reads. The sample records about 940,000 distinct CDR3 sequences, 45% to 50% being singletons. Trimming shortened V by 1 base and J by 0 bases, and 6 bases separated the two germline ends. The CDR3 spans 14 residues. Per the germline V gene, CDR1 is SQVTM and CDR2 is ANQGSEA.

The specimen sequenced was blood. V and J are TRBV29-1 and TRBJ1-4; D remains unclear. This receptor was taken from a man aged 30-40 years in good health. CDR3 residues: CSVEGNATNEKLFF. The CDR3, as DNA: TGCAGCGTTGAAGGGAATGCAACTAATGAAAAACTGTTTTTT.